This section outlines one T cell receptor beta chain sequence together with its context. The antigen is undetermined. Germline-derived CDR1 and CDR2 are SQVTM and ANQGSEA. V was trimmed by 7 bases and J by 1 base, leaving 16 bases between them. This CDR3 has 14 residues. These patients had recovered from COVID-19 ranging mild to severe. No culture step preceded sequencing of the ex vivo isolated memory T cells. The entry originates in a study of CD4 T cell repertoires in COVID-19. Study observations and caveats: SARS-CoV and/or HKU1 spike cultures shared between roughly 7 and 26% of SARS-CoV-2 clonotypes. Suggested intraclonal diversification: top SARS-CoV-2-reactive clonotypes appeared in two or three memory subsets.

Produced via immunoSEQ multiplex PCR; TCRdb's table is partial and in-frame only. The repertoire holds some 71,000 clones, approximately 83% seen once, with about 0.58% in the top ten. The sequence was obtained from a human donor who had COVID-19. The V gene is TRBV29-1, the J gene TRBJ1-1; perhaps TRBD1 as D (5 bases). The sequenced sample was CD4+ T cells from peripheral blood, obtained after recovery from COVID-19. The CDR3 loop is CSAEQAVGNTEAFF. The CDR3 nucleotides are TGCAGCGCAGAACAGGCCGTCGGGAACACTGAAGCTTTCTTT.